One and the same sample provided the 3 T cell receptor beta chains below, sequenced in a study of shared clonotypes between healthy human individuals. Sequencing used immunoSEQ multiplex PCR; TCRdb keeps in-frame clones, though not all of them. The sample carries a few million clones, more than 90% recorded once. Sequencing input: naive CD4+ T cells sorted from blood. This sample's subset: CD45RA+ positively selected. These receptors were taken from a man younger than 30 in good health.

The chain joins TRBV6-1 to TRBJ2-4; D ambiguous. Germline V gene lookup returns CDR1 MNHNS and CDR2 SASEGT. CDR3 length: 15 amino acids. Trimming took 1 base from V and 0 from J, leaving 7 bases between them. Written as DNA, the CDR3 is TGTGCCAGCAGTGAAGTTCGACTAGCCAAAAACATTCAGTACTTC. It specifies CASSEVRLAKNIQYF.

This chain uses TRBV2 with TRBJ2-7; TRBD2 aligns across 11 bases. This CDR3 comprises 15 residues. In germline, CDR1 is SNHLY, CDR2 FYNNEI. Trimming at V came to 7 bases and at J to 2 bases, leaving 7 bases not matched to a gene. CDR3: CASTYGTSGTYEQYF. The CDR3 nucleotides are TGTGCCAGCACATACGGGACTAGCGGCACCTACGAGCAGTACTTC.

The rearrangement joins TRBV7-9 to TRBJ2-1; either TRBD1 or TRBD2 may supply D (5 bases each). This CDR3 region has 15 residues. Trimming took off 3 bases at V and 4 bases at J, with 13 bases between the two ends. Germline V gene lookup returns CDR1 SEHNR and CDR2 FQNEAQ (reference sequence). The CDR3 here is CASSLGRDRYNEQFF. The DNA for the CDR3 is TGTGCCAGCAGCTTGGGACGAGATCGGTACAATGAGCAGTTCTTC. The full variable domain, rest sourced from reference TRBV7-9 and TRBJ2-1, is DTGVSQNPRHKITKRGQNVTFRCDPISEHNRLYWYRQTLGQGPEFLTYFQNEAQLEKSRLLSDRFSAERPKGSFSTLEIQRTEQGDSAMYLCASSLGRDRYNEQFFGPGTRLTVL.